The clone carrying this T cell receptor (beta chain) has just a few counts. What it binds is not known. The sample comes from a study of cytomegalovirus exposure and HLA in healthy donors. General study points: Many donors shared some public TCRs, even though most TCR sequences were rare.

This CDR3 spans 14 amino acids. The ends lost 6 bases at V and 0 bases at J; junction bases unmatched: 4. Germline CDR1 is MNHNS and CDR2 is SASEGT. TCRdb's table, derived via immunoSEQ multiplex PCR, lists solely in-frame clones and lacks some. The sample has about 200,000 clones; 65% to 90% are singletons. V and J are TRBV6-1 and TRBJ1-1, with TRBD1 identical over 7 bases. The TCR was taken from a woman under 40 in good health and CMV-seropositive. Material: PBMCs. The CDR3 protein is CASRDDRVNTEAFF. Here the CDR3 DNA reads TGTGCCAGCAGAGACGACAGGGTGAACACTGAAGCTTTCTTT.